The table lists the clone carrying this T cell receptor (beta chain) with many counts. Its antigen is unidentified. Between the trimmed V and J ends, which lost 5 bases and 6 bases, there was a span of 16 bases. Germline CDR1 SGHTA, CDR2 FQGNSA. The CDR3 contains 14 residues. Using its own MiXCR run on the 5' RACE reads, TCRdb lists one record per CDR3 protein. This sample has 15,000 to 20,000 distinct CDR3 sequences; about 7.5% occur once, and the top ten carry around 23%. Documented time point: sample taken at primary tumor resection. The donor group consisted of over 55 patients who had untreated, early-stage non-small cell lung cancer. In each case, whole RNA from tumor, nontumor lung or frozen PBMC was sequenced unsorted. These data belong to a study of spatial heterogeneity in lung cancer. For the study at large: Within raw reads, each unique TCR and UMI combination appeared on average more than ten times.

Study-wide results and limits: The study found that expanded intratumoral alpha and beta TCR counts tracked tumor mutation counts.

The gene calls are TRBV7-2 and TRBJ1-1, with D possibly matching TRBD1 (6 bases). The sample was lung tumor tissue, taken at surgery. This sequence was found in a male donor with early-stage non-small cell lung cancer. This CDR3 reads CASSRQGRIAEAFF. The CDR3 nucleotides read TGTGCCAGCAGCAGGCAGGGGAGGATCGCTGAAGCTTTCTTT.